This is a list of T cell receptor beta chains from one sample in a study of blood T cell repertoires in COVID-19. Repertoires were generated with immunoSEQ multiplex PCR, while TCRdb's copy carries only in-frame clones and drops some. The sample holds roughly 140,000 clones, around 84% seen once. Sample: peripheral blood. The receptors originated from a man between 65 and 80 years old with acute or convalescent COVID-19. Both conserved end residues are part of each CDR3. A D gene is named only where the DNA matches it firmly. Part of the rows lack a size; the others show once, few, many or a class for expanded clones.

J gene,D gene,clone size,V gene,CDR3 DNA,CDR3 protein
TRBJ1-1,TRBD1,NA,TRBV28,TGTGCCAGCAGTTCCGGACAGGACCCTTCTGAAGCTTTCTTT,CASSSGQDPSEAFF
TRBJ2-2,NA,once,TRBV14,TGTGCCAGCAGCCAAGGTCAGGGGAACACCGGGGAGCTGTTTTTT,CASSQGQGNTGELFF
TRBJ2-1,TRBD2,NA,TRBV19,TGTGCCAGTAGTATGTCCGGACTAGCGGGAGCGGATGAGCAGTTCTTC,CASSMSGLAGADEQFF
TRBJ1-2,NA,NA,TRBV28,TGTGCCAGCACCGAGCATGGGGGAGGAAGCTATGGCTACACCTTC,CASTEHGGGSYGYTF
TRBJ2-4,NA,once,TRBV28,TGTGCCAGCAGTCCCCATGAGGATGTAGCCAAAAACATTCAGTACTTC,CASSPHEDVAKNIQYF
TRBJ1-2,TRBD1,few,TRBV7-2,TGTGCCAGCAGCTTGGGGACAGGGGTACATGGCTACACCTTC,CASSLGTGVHGYTF
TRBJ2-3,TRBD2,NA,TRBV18,TGTGCCAGCTCACCCCCAGTTTCTGGGAGGGAACACACAGATACGCAGTATTTT,CASSPPVSGREHTDTQYF
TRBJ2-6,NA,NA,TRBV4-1,TGCGCCAGCAGCCAAGGAGAGGTCCTGATCTCTGGGGCCAACGTCCTGACTTTC,CASSQGEVLISGANVLTF
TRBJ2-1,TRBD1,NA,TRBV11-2,TGTGCCAGCAGCCCGGCACAGGGGAACAATGAGCAGTTCTTC,CASSPAQGNNEQFF
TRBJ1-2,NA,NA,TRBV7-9,TGTGCCAGCAGCTTTCGGACTCGCGGGCAACCCGAATGGAACTACACCTTC,CASSFRTRGQPEWNYTF
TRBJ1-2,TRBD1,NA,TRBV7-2,TGTGCCAGCAGTTTGACAGGGGGCAGATATGGCTACACCTTC,CASSLTGGRYGYTF
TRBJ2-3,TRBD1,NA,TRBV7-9,TGTGCCAGCAGCTTAGGACGTCGGGACAGGGGTGATACGCAGTATTTT,CASSLGRRDRGDTQYF
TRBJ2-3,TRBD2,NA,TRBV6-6,TGTGCCAGCAGATCGGGACTAGCGGCCCCTGATACGCAGTATTTT,CASRSGLAAPDTQYF
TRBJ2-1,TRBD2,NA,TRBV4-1,TGCGCCAGCAGCCAAGGAGCGGGGGCCCCCGGTGTCAATGAGCAGTTCTTC,CASSQGAGAPGVNEQFF
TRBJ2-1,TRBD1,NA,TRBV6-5,TGTGCCAGCATTAACAGGGGTAGGGATGAGCAGTTCTTC,CASINRGRDEQFF
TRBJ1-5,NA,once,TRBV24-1,TGTGCCACCAGTGATTTGAAGGTCCAGGGTAGGCAGCCCCAGCATTTT,CATSDLKVQGRQPQHF
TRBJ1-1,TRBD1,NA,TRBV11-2,TGTGCCAGCAGCTTAGGGACAGGATTTGAAGCTTTCTTT,CASSLGTGFEAFF
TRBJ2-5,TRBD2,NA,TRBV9,TGTGCCAGCAGCGTAGATACTAGCGGAGAAGAGACCCAGTACTTC,CASSVDTSGEETQYF
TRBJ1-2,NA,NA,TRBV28,TGTGCCAGCAGTTTAACCTCTTTGGGGGCGCGGGCCTATGGCTACACCTTC,CASSLTSLGARAYGYTF
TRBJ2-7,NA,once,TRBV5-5,TGTGCCAGCAGCAGTACCTCGGACAGAACATACGAGCAGTACTTC,CASSSTSDRTYEQYF
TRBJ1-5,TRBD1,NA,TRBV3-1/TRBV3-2,TGTGCCAGCAGCCAAGGGACAGGGGTGGGTCAGCCCCAGCATTTT,CASSQGTGVGQPQHF
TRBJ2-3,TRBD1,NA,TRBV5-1,TGCGCCAGCAGCCAACAGGGGGCCTCCCCCACAGATACGCAGTATTTT,CASSQQGASPTDTQYF
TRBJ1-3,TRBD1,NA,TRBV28,TGTGCCAGCAGAACCCCGGGACAGGACTCTGGAAACACCATATATTTT,CASRTPGQDSGNTIYF
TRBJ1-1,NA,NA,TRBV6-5,TGTGCCAGCAGGGCGTACAGGGCCACTGAAGCTTTCTTT,CASRAYRATEAFF
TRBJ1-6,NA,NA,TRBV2,TGTGCCAGCAGTGACCGGGTCTCGTCCGTCGCCTATAATTCACCCCTCCACTTT,CASSDRVSSVAYNSPLHF
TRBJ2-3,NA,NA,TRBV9,TGTGCCAGCAGCTTACAGGGTTATGGCCCAGATACGCAGTATTTT,CASSLQGYGPDTQYF
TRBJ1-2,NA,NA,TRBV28,TGTGCCAGCAGTGTACAGGGAAACTATGGCTACACCTTC,CASSVQGNYGYTF
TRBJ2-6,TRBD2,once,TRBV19,TGTGCCAGTACCTATGGGGCCCCGACTAGCGGGAGCTCATCTGGGGCCAACGTCCTGACTTTC,CASTYGAPTSGSSSGANVLTF
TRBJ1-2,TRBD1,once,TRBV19,TGTGCCAGTAGTCCCCGACAGGGTGGCGGGTATGGCTACACCTTC,CASSPRQGGGYGYTF
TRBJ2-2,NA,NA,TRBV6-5,TGTGCCAGCAGTTACACAGACCATAACACCGGGGAGCTGTTTTTT,CASSYTDHNTGELFF
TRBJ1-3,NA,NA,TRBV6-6,TGTGCCAGCACCACGGGGGGAAACACCATATATTTT,CASTTGGNTIYF
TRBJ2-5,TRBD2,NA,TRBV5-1,TGCGCCAGCAGCCCGCAAACCACTAGCGGGGGAGGAGAGACCCAGTACTTC,CASSPQTTSGGGETQYF
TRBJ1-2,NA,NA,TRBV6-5,TGTGCCAGCCAGGTACAGGATCGGGGCTACACCTTC,CASQVQDRGYTF
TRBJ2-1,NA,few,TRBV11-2,TGTGCCAGCAGCCCCAGTACAGGAAATGAGCAGTTCTTC,CASSPSTGNEQFF
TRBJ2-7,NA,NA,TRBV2,TGTGCCAGCAGGCCGGAGAGCTCCTACGAGCAGTACTTC,CASRPESSYEQYF
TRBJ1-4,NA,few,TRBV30,TGTGCCGGCCGGACAGTACCCAATGAAAAACTGTTTTTT,CAGRTVPNEKLFF
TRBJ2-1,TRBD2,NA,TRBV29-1,TGCAGCGTTGATGGGACTAGCGGCTACAATGAGCAGTTCTTC,CSVDGTSGYNEQFF
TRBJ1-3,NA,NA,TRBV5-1,TGCGCCAGCAGCTTAGGGGTCTCTGGAAACACCATATATTTT,CASSLGVSGNTIYF
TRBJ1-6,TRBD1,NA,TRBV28,TGTGCCAGCTGCCAGGGGACAGGGGACTATAATTCACCCCTCCACTTT,CASCQGTGDYNSPLHF
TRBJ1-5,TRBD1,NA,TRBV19,TGTGCCAGTAGCCCAACAGGGGCGGTTGGTCAGCCCCAGCATTTT,CASSPTGAVGQPQHF
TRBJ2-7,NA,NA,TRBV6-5,TGTGCCAGCAGAGACACCCTCTACGAGCAGTACTTC,CASRDTLYEQYF
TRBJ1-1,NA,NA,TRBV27,TGTGCCAGCAGTGCCAAACAGGGCATGGGGACTGAAGCTTTCTTT,CASSAKQGMGTEAFF
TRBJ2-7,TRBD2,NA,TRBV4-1,TGCGCCAGCAGCCAGCAACTAGCGGGGAGCTCCTACGAGCAGTACTTC,CASSQQLAGSSYEQYF
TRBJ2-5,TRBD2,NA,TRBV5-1,TGCGCCAGCAGCGTCTCTAGCGGACAAGAGACCCAGTACTTC,CASSVSSGQETQYF
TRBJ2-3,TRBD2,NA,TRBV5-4,TGTGCCAGCAGCTTTGGCGGGGGGATATCTAGCACAGATACGCAGTATTTT,CASSFGGGISSTDTQYF
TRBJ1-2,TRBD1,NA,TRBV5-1,TGCGCCAGCAGCTCCGGGACAGAAACTAACTATGGCTACACCTTC,CASSSGTETNYGYTF
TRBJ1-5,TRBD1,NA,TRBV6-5,TGTGCCAGTACGGGACAGCGAGTCAATCAGCCCCAGCATTTT,CASTGQRVNQPQHF
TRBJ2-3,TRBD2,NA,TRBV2,TGTGCCAGCACCCCCCTAGCGGGGGCCACAGATACGCAGTATTTT,CASTPLAGATDTQYF
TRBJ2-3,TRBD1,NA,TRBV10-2,TGCGCCAGCATTGGACAGGGGGGCACAGATACGCAGTATTTT,CASIGQGGTDTQYF
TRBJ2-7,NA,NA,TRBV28,TGTGCCAGCAGTCTCACAGGGCACGAGCAGTACTTC,CASSLTGHEQYF
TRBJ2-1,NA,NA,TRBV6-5,TGTGCCAGCAGTTCCCAGGGTTCCTACAATGAGCAGTTCTTC,CASSSQGSYNEQFF
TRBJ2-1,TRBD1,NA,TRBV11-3,TGTGCCAGCAGCTTGGCCGGGACAGGGATACCTAATGAGCAGTTCTTC,CASSLAGTGIPNEQFF
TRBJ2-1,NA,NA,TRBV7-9,TGTGCCAGCAGCTTAGTTGGTAGCGCCGATGAGCAGTTCTTC,CASSLVGSADEQFF